A selection of T cell receptor beta chains follows, all from one sample in a study of response to subunit inactivated influenza vaccine. TCRdb re-derived calls from the RT-PCR reads in MiXCR, one entry per CDR3 protein. The sample has roughly 650,000 distinct CDR3 sequences; around 14% are singletons. The sample in question was PBMCs from blood, obtained 11 to 12 days after vaccination. These receptors came from a man aged 45-65 years who received an inactivated influenza vaccine. The CDR3 runs from the conserved cysteine through the conserved F or W. A D gene is named only where the DNA matches it firmly. Not every row has a clone size; where given, it reads once, few, many or a size class.

size	V	J	D	DNA	CDR3
-	TRBV3-1	TRBJ2-3	-	TGTGCCAGCAGGACCCGAGGGGCAAGCACAGATACGCAGTATTTT	CASRTRGASTDTQYF
-	TRBV5-5	TRBJ2-3	-	TGTGCCAGCAGCTACGAAACAGTGGATACGCAGTATTTT	CASSYETVDTQYF
-	TRBV11-3	TRBJ2-3	-	TGTGCCAGCAGCTTCGGTGGGAGTAAAATTGCAGATACGCAGTATTTT	CASSFGGSKIADTQYF
-	TRBV2	TRBJ1-5	-	TGTGCCAGCAGGTCCGGGAGAAATAGCAATCAGCCCCAGCATTTT	CASRSGRNSNQPQHF
-	TRBV6-5	TRBJ2-7	-	TGTGCCAGCAGTTACTCTAGCGCCGGCTCCTACGAGCAGTACTTC	CASSYSSAGSYEQYF
few	TRBV28	TRBJ2-1	TRBD2	TGTGCCAGCAGCCACAGATTTGGGACTAGCGGTATCACCCCATTGGGGGGTGAGCAGTTCTTC	CASSHRFGTSGITPLGGEQFF
-	TRBV12-3/TRBV12-4	TRBJ2-7	-	TGTGCCAGCAGTTTATTTGAGGGTAACTACGAGCAGTACTTC	CASSLFEGNYEQYF
few	TRBV12-3/TRBV12-4	TRBJ1-1	-	TGTGCCAGCAGTTCCGGGACATCGAACACTGAAGCTTTCTTT	CASSSGTSNTEAFF
few	TRBV20-1	TRBJ2-2	TRBD2	TGCAGTGCTATGGGACTAGGGGACACCGGGGAGCTGTTTTTT	CSAMGLGDTGELFF
-	TRBV4-2	TRBJ1-4	-	TGTGCCAGCAGCCAAGGGGACGGTGTTCAAGAAAAACTGTTTTTT	CASSQGDGVQEKLFF
-	TRBV6-1	TRBJ1-1	-	TGTGCCAGCAGAGCGCCTGGGGGGCCGGGCACTGAAGCTTTCTTT	CASRAPGGPGTEAFF
-	TRBV19	TRBJ1-5	TRBD1	TGTGCCAGTAGTGCCGGGACAGGTAGCAATCAGCCCCAGCATTTT	CASSAGTGSNQPQHF
few	TRBV11-2	TRBJ2-7	TRBD1	TGTGCCAGCAGCTTTATACAGGGGGGCGACGAGCAGTACTTC	CASSFIQGGDEQYF
few	TRBV7-3	TRBJ2-1	TRBD2	TGTGCCAGCAGCCCTACTAGCGACCATGAGCAGTTCTTC	CASSPTSDHEQFF
many	TRBV28	TRBJ2-5	TRBD2	TGTGCCAGCAGTTTGGGTGGTAGCGGGAGACGGGAGACCCAGTACTTC	CASSLGGSGRRETQYF
few	TRBV24-1	TRBJ2-5	-	TGTGCCACCAGTGAAACCTTCCATGGGGAGACCCAGTACTTC	CATSETFHGETQYF
-	TRBV2	TRBJ2-1	-	TGTGCCAGCAGAGCTAGGACGGGAAATGAGCAGTTCTTC	CASRARTGNEQFF
few	TRBV24-1	TRBJ2-1	TRBD1	TGTGCCACCAGTGACCCTGACAGGGGGCTTCACAATGAGCAGTTCTTC	CATSDPDRGLHNEQFF
many	TRBV7-8	TRBJ2-7	TRBD1	TGTGCCAGCAGCCCAGGGGGCGGACATTCGTACGAGCAGTACTTC	CASSPGGGHSYEQYF